This T cell receptor beta chain appears in the sequencing data of a study of shared clonotypes between healthy human individuals. Study results and caveats: Only blood samples were collected, and tissue repertoires likely differ.

Trimming removed 7 bases from V and 1 base from J, with 11 bases in between. The CDR3 totals 13 residues. Authors' data handling: From ImmunoSEQ came sequences covering only the junction and carrying no quality scores, so filtering differed. Sequenced by immunoSEQ multiplex PCR; TCRdb stores in-frame clones only, minus some. V, J and clone size were drawn from that table, and D and trimming were deduced from the DNA. In the table there are roughly 510,000 clones, almost 80% of which are singletons. As regards this clone: Its antigen is not known.

The chain couples TRBV23-1 to TRBJ2-7; a possible D gene is TRBD1 (6 bases). TRBV23-1 is labeled an ORF, and its function is uncertain. The specimen was PBMCs. The source of this sequence is a woman between 40 and 55 years old in good health. Some clones in this sample may be carry-over from other donors' samples. CDR3 sequence: CASKRRGSYEQYF. The CDR3 DNA sequence: TGCGCCAGCAAACGCAGGGGATCCTACGAGCAGTACTTC.